Listed below are T cell receptor beta chains from one sample, sequenced in a study of T cells in Graves' hyperthyroidism and ophthalmopathy. TCRdb reprocessed the multiplex PCR reads with MiXCR, giving one entry per CDR3 protein. Of about 640,000 distinct CDR3 sequences listed, 20% to 25% were seen once; the top ten hold more than 30%. Sequenced material: blood. The receptors originated from a man younger than 45 with Graves' ophthalmopathy. Both conserved end residues are part of each CDR3. Fields, in order: D gene, clone size, J gene, V gene, CDR3 protein, CDR3 DNA. The D gene is left open where the match is weak. Clone size is not always given. Where it is, it says once, few, many or a class for expanded clones.

>NA|NA|TRBJ1-2|TRBV11-2
CASSFGTLTRTSYGYTF
TGTGCCAGCAGCTTCGGGACTCTTACCCGGACGAGCTATGGCTACACCTTC
>TRBD1|many|TRBJ1-5|TRBV28
CASSGQGAYQPQHF
TGTGCCAGCAGTGGACAGGGGGCTTATCAGCCCCAGCATTTT
>NA|few|TRBJ2-3|TRBV27
CASSPGTIGQADTQYF
TGTGCCAGCAGCCCCGGGACAATAGGGCAGGCAGATACGCAGTATTTT
>NA|NA|TRBJ1-6|TRBV27
CASSFKRDSPLHF
TGTGCCAGCAGTTTCAAAAGAGATTCACCCCTCCACTTT
>NA|NA|TRBJ2-7|TRBV7-9
CASSIVTSPYEQYF
TGTGCCAGCAGCATCGTTACGTCTCCCTACGAGCAGTACTTC
>TRBD2|few|TRBJ2-1|TRBV5-1
CASSLSSGSPGEQFF
TGCGCCAGCAGCTTGAGTAGCGGGAGTCCCGGTGAGCAGTTCTTC
>TRBD1|NA|TRBJ2-4|TRBV20-1
CSARGQGNIQYF
TGCAGTGCCCGGGGACAGGGGAACATTCAGTACTTC
>TRBD2|NA|TRBJ2-7|TRBV10-3
CAISVGTSGNIYEQYF
TGTGCCATCAGTGTCGGGACTAGCGGGAACATTTACGAGCAGTACTTC
>TRBD1|NA|TRBJ2-2|TRBV7-9
CASSPQGRGNTGELFF
TGTGCCAGCAGCCCACAGGGGCGTGGGAACACCGGGGAGCTGTTTTTT
>NA|NA|TRBJ2-3|TRBV3-1
CASSPEARGDTQYF
TGTGCCAGCAGCCCTGAGGCCCGGGGAGATACGCAGTATTTT
>TRBD1|few|TRBJ2-6|TRBV11-2
CASRTSRDRGAGANVLTF
TGTGCCAGCAGGACTAGTAGGGACAGGGGGGCTGGGGCCAACGTCCTGACTTTC
>NA|many|TRBJ2-7|TRBV2
CASSDGPGQGTSYEQYF
TGTGCCAGCAGTGACGGCCCGGGGCAGGGCACCTCCTACGAGCAGTACTTC
>TRBD2|NA|TRBJ2-1|TRBV24-1
CATSSPGGTPPGEQFF
TGTGCCACCAGTTCCCCCGGGGGGACTCCCCCCGGGGAGCAGTTCTTC
>NA|many|TRBJ2-1|TRBV11-3
CASSQEAYSEQFF
TGTGCCAGCAGCCAGGAGGCATATAGTGAGCAGTTCTTC
>NA|NA|TRBJ1-2|TRBV7-2
CASSLRQGHGYTF
TGTGCCAGCAGCTTAAGGCAGGGGCATGGCTACACCTTC
>NA|NA|TRBJ2-2|TRBV28
CASRSDANTGELFF
TGTGCCAGCAGGTCTGACGCGAACACCGGGGAGCTGTTTTTT
>TRBD1|NA|TRBJ1-5|TRBV6-1
CASSGLDRGVGMDNQPQHF
TGTGCCAGCAGTGGACTAGACAGGGGTGTAGGAATGGACAATCAGCCCCAGCATTTT
>NA|many|TRBJ2-2|TRBV30
CAWTRGRSTNTGELFF
TGTGCCTGGACCCGGGGCAGGTCAACGAACACCGGGGAGCTGTTTTTT
>TRBD2|few|TRBJ2-7|TRBV11-2
CASSHSGSEQYF
TGTGCCAGCAGCCATAGCGGGAGCGAGCAGTACTTC
>NA|few|TRBJ2-1|TRBV20-1
CSAPLKSRYNEQFF
TGCAGTGCCCCTCTAAAGTCAAGATACAATGAGCAGTTCTTC
>TRBD1|NA|TRBJ2-3|TRBV7-9
CASSPSQPPGQGMATDTQYF
TGTGCCAGCAGCCCTAGCCAGCCTCCGGGACAGGGGATGGCTACAGATACGCAGTATTTT